The table lists the clone carrying this T cell receptor (beta chain) with many counts. This specimen belongs to a study of regulatory T cells in long-lasting Graves disease. Time point indicated: newly diagnosed GD, antithyroid drugs for less than 3 months. PBMCs provided the RNA from which the TCR library was made. Construction of the TCR beta libraries employed iRepertoire HTBI primers in conjunction with Arm-PCR of CDR3 regions. TCRdb ran MiXCR on the multiplex PCR reads and lists one entry per CDR3 protein. The table lists about 450,000 distinct CDR3 sequences, roughly 15% of them singletons, with about 10% in the top ten. This CDR3 contains 12 residues. Germline CDR1 and CDR2: LGHDT and YNNKEL (reference sequence). V was trimmed by 3 bases and J by 6 bases, leaving 5 bases between them. The same data also contributed to another study, on T cells in Graves' hyperthyroidism and ophthalmopathy.

The specimen comprised peripheral blood mononuclear cells (PBMCs), sampled at new diagnosis, from a patient treated with antithyroid drugs. The sequence derives from a woman in her 30s with Graves disease. V gene TRBV3-1 combines with J gene TRBJ1-4; the D is unclear. The CDR3 is CASSHSYEKLFF. The CDR3 coding sequence is TGTGCCAGCAGCCATTCTTATGAAAAACTGTTTTTT. The entire variable domain, with the rest obtained from reference TRBV3-1 and TRBJ1-4, is as follows: DTAVSQTPKYLVTQMGNDKSIKCEQNLGHDTMYWYKQDSKKFLKIMFSYNNKELIINETVPNRFSPKSPDKAHLNLHINSLELGDSAVYFCASSHSYEKLFFGSGTQLSVL.